One sample yielded the 23 T cell receptor beta chains listed below, sequenced in a study of cytomegalovirus exposure and HLA in healthy donors. Primers for the PCR totalled 60 Vbeta and 13 Jbeta. The protocol was immunoSEQ multiplex PCR, while the TCRdb copy is restricted to in-frame clones and leaves out a portion. The table records more than 150,000 clones, around 80% of them present only once. Material: PBMCs. The receptor source for this set is a girl between 5 and 17 years old in good health and CMV-seropositive.

This chain links TRBV15 with TRBJ1-5; 8 bases agree with TRBD1. The CDR3 runs to 17 residues. Germline CDR1 reads LNHNV; CDR2 reads YYDKDF (reference sequence). V shed 2 bases and J 2 bases; nucleotides not matched to a gene: 8. Written as DNA, the CDR3 is TGTGCCACCAGCAGACCTAACGGACAGGGAGGCAATCAGCCCCAGCATTTT. Protein product: CATSRPNGQGGNQPQHF.

The chain joins TRBV7-9 to TRBJ2-2; D not certain. The CDR3 consists of 16 residues. Per germline, CDR1 SEHNR and CDR2 FQNEAQ (reference sequence). V was pared by 2 bases and J by 2 bases, with 12 bases between. Here the CDR3 reads CASSLTRRPNTGELFF. CDR3 coding DNA: TGTGCCAGCAGCTTAACACGGCGGCCTAACACCGGGGAGCTGTTTTTT. The whole variable domain, remainder taken from reference TRBV7-9 and TRBJ2-2, is DTGVSQNPRHKITKRGQNVTFRCDPISEHNRLYWYRQTLGQGPEFLTYFQNEAQLEKSRLLSDRFSAERPKGSFSTLEIQRTEQGDSAMYLCASSLTRRPNTGELFFGEGSRLTVL.

This chain joins TRBV5-1 and TRBJ2-7; 9 bases match TRBD1. In germline, CDR1 is SGHRS, CDR2 YFSETQ. CDR3 size: 15 residues. J lost 3 bases, V lost 4 bases, and 8 bases had no gene match. The CDR3, as DNA: TGCGCCAGCAGCCCGGACAGGGGAGGCGGCTACGAGCAGTACTTC. It codes for CASSPDRGGGYEQYF.

The chain combines TRBV30 with TRBJ2-1; D is possibly TRBD2 (6 bases). CDR3 length: 14 residues. Germline CDR1 is GTSNPN and CDR2 is SVGIG (reference sequence). The V gene lost 0 bases and the J gene lost 9 bases, with 15 bases spanning the gap. The CDR3 spells CAWSVRSGAGEQFF. CDR3 bases: TGTGCCTGGAGTGTACGGTCGGGAGCGGGTGAGCAGTTCTTC. Complete variable domain (other parts from reference TRBV30 and TRBJ2-1): SQTIHQWPATLVQPVGSPLSLECTVEGTSNPNLYWYRQAAGRGLQLLFYSVGIGQISSEVPQNLSASRPQDRQFILSSKKLLLSDSGFYLCAWSVRSGAGEQFFGPGTRLTVL.

J is TRBJ2-5 and V is TRBV9; TRBD2 matches 8 bases. The CDR3 sequence is 15 residues long. Germline values: CDR1 SGDLS, CDR2 YYNGEE. V dropped 7 bases and J dropped 0; count of bases not matched to a gene: 8. The CDR3 region is CASHPGREDQETQYF. CDR3 nucleotides: TGTGCCAGCCACCCGGGGCGGGAGGACCAAGAGACCCAGTACTTC.

The rearrangement uses TRBV5-6 and TRBJ2-7; D unclear. Trimming removed 4 bases at V and 5 bases at J, with 10 bases between. CDR3 length: 12 amino acids. Per germline, CDR1 SGHDT and CDR2 YYEEEE. The CDR3 spells CASSEEPNEQYF. As DNA, the CDR3 is TGTGCCAGCAGCGAGGAGCCTAACGAGCAGTACTTC.

The genes are TRBV10-3 and TRBJ1-2, with TRBD1 as a possible D gene (6 bases). Germline-derived CDR1 and CDR2 are ENHRY and SYGVKD. CDR3 size: 15 residues. V was shortened by 3 bases and J by 8 bases, with 19 bases between the two germline ends. CDR3 in DNA: TGTGCCATCAGTGACCCCGGGACAACACTATGGGGCTACACCTTC. Its translation: CAISDPGTTLWGYTF.

The chain combines TRBV7-9 with TRBJ2-7; 14 nucleotides match TRBD2. The CDR3 is 18 amino acids. Trimming took 6 bases from V and 2 from J; bases not matched to a gene: 12. CDR1 is SEHNR, CDR2 FQNEAQ, per germline (reference sequence). In DNA, the CDR3 is TGTGCCAGCAGTCCTGGACTAGCGGGAGGACTAACGACCTACGAGCAGTACTTC. Protein sequence: CASSPGLAGGLTTYEQYF.

In DNA form, the CDR3 reads TGTGCCAGCAGCTGGCCGGAGGGGACTACATTAAAGGTGGTCGGGGAGCTGTTTTTT. It is translated as CASSWPEGTTLKVVGELFF. This chain links TRBV11-2 with TRBJ2-2; TRBD2 matches 7 bases. Germline CDR1 is SGHAT and CDR2 is FQNNGV. The V segment lost 4 bases and the J segment 7 bases; nucleotides outside the gene matches: 21. The CDR3 runs 19 residues.

This clone was found a few times. The V gene is TRBV19, the J gene TRBJ2-1; 9 nucleotides match TRBD1. The V and J ends lost 7 bases and 2 bases, in that order; junction bases with no gene match: 6. The CDR3 length is 15 residues. Germline values: CDR1 LNHDA, CDR2 SQIVND (reference sequence). This CDR3 is CASISGTGPYNEQFF. Written as DNA, the CDR3 is TGTGCCAGTATTTCTGGGACAGGGCCCTACAATGAGCAGTTCTTC.

The chain joins TRBV7-8 to TRBJ1-2; the match to TRBD1 covers 7 bases. Germline V gene lookup returns CDR1 SGHVS and CDR2 FQNEAQ. The ends lost 5 bases at V and 0 bases at J; junction bases unmatched: 9. The CDR3 is 16 residues long. CDR3 DNA sequence: TGTGCCAGCAGCCATTATTCGACAGGGACTAACTATGGCTACACCTTC. Encoded protein: CASSHYSTGTNYGYTF.

The gene calls are TRBV2 and TRBJ2-5; 12 positions match TRBD2. The germline gives CDR1 SNHLY, CDR2 FYNNEI. After removal of 3 bases from V and 5 bases from J, the junction contained 4 bases not matched to a gene. This CDR3 is 15 amino acids long. The CDR3 protein is CASSERLAGVETQYF. CDR3 nucleotide sequence: TGTGCCAGCAGTGAGAGACTAGCGGGAGTGGAGACCCAGTACTTC.

The gene calls are TRBV4-1 and TRBJ2-1, with TRBD2 identical over 8 bases. This CDR3 has 15 residues. Germline V CDR1 and CDR2: MGHRA, YSYEKL. Germline trimming cut 5 bases from V and 2 bases from J; bases unmatched to any gene: 5. The CDR3, as DNA: TGCGCCAGCAGCATCGGACTAGCTCCCTACAATGAGCAGTTCTTC. Protein sequence: CASSIGLAPYNEQFF.

The chain combines TRBV10-1 with TRBJ2-2; D gene ambiguous. Germline CDR1 WNHNN, CDR2 SYGVQD (reference sequence). V was shortened by 2 bases and J by 6 bases, with 13 bases between the two germline ends. The CDR3 runs 15 residues. This CDR3 reads CASSEGFAGSGELFF. The CDR3 DNA reads TGCGCCAGCAGTGAGGGCTTTGCCGGGTCCGGGGAGCTGTTTTTT.

The chain couples TRBV13 to TRBJ1-3; D not certain. The CDR3 has 16 amino acids. Trimming pared 4 bases from V and 0 bases from J, leaving 13 bases between. The germline V gene encodes CDR1 PRHDT and CDR2 FYEKMQ (reference sequence). CDR3 DNA sequence: TGTGCCAGCAGCTCCTACCGGGAGAGCTCTGGAAACACCATATATTTT. This translates into CASSSYRESSGNTIYF.

The genes are TRBV19 and TRBJ2-3, with 7 bases identical to TRBD2. There are 17 residues in the CDR3. In germline, CDR1 is LNHDA, CDR2 SQIVND (reference sequence). J gave up 2 bases and V 1 base, and 9 bases lay outside the gene matches. This chain's CDR3 is CASSIAPLSGVTDTQYF. DNA for the CDR3: TGTGCCAGTAGTATAGCCCCTCTCAGCGGGGTCACAGATACGCAGTATTTT.

The V gene is TRBV9, the J gene TRBJ2-7, with 9 nucleotides matching TRBD1. The CDR3 loop spans 14 amino acids. From germline, CDR1 is SGDLS and CDR2 YYNGEE. V lost 0 bases to trimming and J lost 3 bases; unmatched junction nucleotides: 1. The CDR3 nucleotides are TGTGCCAGCAGCGTAGAGGGACAGGGCTACGAGCAGTACTTC. It codes for CASSVEGQGYEQYF.

V usage is TRBV18 and J usage is TRBJ1-1; maybe TRBD1 (5 bases). Per germline, CDR1 KGHSH and CDR2 LQKENI. With 3 bases removed from V and 3 bases from J, the gap between germline ends came to 11 bases. The CDR3 loop spans 14 amino acids. CDR3 DNA: TGTGCCAGCTCACCTCGACAGTTGGACACTGAAGCTTTCTTT. Protein sequence: CASSPRQLDTEAFF.

With respect to this clone: An end of the junction differs from the germline gene, which may be a read error. CDR3 loop: CSSSLVGQGATNTEAFF. CDR3 nucleotides: TGTTCCAGCAGCTTAGTCGGTCAGGGGGCGACTAACACTGAAGCTTTCTTT. The gene calls are TRBV7-9 and TRBJ1-1; 8 bases are shared with TRBD1. The V gene's germline CDR1 is SEHNR and CDR2 FQNEAQ (reference sequence). This CDR3 is built from 17 residues.

V is TRBV9 and J is TRBJ1-3; maybe TRBD1 (5 bases). Germline CDR1 and CDR2: SGDLS and YYNGEE. The CDR3 has 17 amino acids. Deletions cut 4 bases from V and 0 bases from J, with 17 bases between. The CDR3 sequence: CASSPSSGSYSGNTIYF. CDR3 in DNA: TGTGCCAGCAGCCCGAGTTCAGGGTCCTACTCTGGAAACACCATATATTTT.

This clone appeared a single time. V is TRBV11-2 and J is TRBJ2-1; D not resolved. CDR1 SGHAT and CDR2 FQNNGV come from the germline V gene. There are 15 residues in the CDR3. Trimming removed 5 bases at V and 4 bases at J, with 15 bases between. CDR3 amino acids: CASSLRVADYNEQFF. CDR3 nucleotides: TGTGCCAGCAGCCTTCGAGTCGCGGATTACAATGAGCAGTTCTTC. Full variable domain (remainder filled in from reference TRBV11-2 and TRBJ2-1): EAGVAQSPRYKIIEKRQSVAFWCNPISGHATLYWYQQILGQGPKLLIQFQNNGVVDDSQLPKDRFSAERLKGVDSTLKIQPAKLEDSAVYLCASSLRVADYNEQFFGPGTRLTVL.

V and J are TRBV10-3 and TRBJ2-1, with a weak D call TRBD2 (5 bases). Looked up from germline, CDR1 is ENHRY and CDR2 is SYGVKD. The CDR3 consists of 13 residues. V dropped 7 bases and J dropped 3 bases, with 10 bases sitting between them. CDR3 sequence reads: CAIKEASYNEQFF. The CDR3 DNA is TGTGCCATCAAGGAGGCTAGCTACAATGAGCAGTTCTTC.

This chain links TRBV5-4 with TRBJ1-3; D not resolved. Germline-derived CDR1 and CDR2 are SGHNT and YYREEE (reference sequence). V was cut by 0 bases and J by 0 bases, with 4 bases left in between. The CDR3 spans 14 residues. The CDR3 reads CASSLAGSGNTIYF. In nucleotides, the CDR3 is TGTGCCAGCAGCTTGGCAGGCTCTGGAAACACCATATATTTT.